This T cell receptor (beta chain) was profiled in a study of post-analysis software for immune sequencing data. The authors incorporated unique molecular identifiers into the TCR beta cDNA libraries. TCRdb used MiXCR to reprocess the PCR reads, holding one entry per CDR3 protein. Seen here are a few hundred thousand distinct CDR3 sequences, 39% observed once, and the top ten hold approximately 7.6%. This clonotype showed up just once. Its antigen is unidentified. This CDR3 has 13 amino acids. V lost 6 bases to trimming and J lost 11 bases, with 19 bases between them. The V gene's germline CDR1 is ENHRY and CDR2 SYGVKD. General observations from the study: Patients used about five TRBV segments, including TRBV5-6, TRBV5-1 and TRBV20-1, more often than controls.

V and J are TRBV10-3 and TRBJ2-5; TRBD2 is a possible D gene (5 bases). Sequencing was carried out using blood. This clonotype was sampled from a girl aged 2-10 years with multiple sclerosis. CDR3 region: CAIRRTLPWEQYF. Written as DNA, the CDR3 is TGTGCCATCAGGAGGACCCTCCCTTGGGAGCAGTACTTC.